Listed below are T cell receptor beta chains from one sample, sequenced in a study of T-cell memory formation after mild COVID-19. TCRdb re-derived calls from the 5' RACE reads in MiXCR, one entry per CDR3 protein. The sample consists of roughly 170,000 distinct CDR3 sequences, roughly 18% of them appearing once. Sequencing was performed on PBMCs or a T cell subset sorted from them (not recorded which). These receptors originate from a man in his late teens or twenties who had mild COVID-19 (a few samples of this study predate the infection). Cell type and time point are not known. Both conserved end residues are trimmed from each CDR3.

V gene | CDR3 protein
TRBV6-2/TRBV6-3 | ASNRRTETQY
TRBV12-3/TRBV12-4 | ASSLFAGGYGYT
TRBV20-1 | SAPGDRGRSNYGYT
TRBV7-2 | ASSALASFLSGANVLT
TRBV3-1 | ASSQAGNTEAF
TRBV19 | ASKSPPPYSSEGNQPQH
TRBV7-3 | ASSSPSVQSDTQY
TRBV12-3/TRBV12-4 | ASSFKRRGLAGAGSYEQY
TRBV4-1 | ASRPLASANGYT
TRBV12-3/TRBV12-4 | ASSLGAGRNTGELF
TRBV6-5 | ASSYRAYSGNTIY
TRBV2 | AGQTDNSPLH
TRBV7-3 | ASSATQNTEAF
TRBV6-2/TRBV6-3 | ACRLAGYNEQF
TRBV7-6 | ASSPGGVASYEQY
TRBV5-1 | ASSLITENTEAF
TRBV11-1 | ASSLTGPLQELF
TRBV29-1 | SVPSGGNEQF
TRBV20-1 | SALDGGTEAF
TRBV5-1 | ASSSGTGDRQH
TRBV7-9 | ASSLTGSKSRETQY
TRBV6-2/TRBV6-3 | ASSWDRPGSNTIY
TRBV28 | ASSLPGTPGVAF
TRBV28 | ASRPGTGGNQPQH
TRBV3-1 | ASSPSAGETQY
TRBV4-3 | ASSLGDSKNIQY
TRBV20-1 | SAPARLQETQY
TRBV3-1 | ASSYGDNEKLF
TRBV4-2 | ASSQDWGGYYNEQF
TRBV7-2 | ASSLSGLPQH
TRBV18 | ASSPPSGDGNSPLH
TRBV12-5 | ASGFGTHSGNTIY
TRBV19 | ASSRATYGYT
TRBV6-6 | ASSTSGQSTDTQY
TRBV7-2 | ASSPYSGELF